The present T cell receptor beta chain was sequenced within a study of T cells in Graves' hyperthyroidism and ophthalmopathy (dated by TCRdb to 2018 to 2020). A note on the overall study: Peripheral blood was sampled at the time of initial diagnosis, prior to any treatment. TCR V-J signatures able to tell the groups apart were searched for in a discovery cohort of around 95 patients, of whom roughly 42 had Graves' ophthalmopathy and 57 had stable Graves' hyperthyroidism. Prospective prediction of ophthalmopathy was tested in an independent validation cohort of some 20 hyperthyroidism patients and 15 to 17 patients who later progressed to ophthalmopathy. The roughly 90 discovery patients were divided at random into training and test sets in a 7:3 ratio. Thyroid tissue and blood T-cell repertoires from six Graves' hyperthyroidism patients were also compared in the study. Following sampling, methimazole starting at 30 mg daily was given to hyperthyroidism patients, and high-dose intravenous methylprednisolone was given to ophthalmopathy patients. TCR Vbeta CDR3 sequencing of some 140 peripheral blood samples (about 45 ophthalmopathy, about 74 hyperthyroidism and roughly 17 progressor patients) is reported in the paper.

The TCR beta CDR3 regions were amplified from the RNA transcripts. A first-round RT-PCR of the TCR CDR3 used the HTBI primer set with the Qiagen OneStep RT-PCR kit. Libraries were constructed in a second round of multiplex PCR, after which size selection and purification were carried out. The libraries were sequenced on an Illumina HiSeq2000 using paired-end 100 bp reads. Turning to the authors' computational methods: SOAPnuke was used to process the raw data, throwing out any read that contained adapters or uncalled bases, had a mean Phred below 15, or lacked an exact constant-primer or identifier match. COPE v1.2.5 was used to merge high-quality paired reads, and clonotypes were defined as unique nucleotide sequences. Clonotypes were aligned to IMGT TRBV, TRBD and TRBJ reference segments using MiTCR v1.1. Analysis was restricted to V-J combinations with a frequency above 0.0001, which covered 99% to 99.2% of repertoires. A TCS score was defined as the ratio of F50 (clonal expansion) to E x V (chaos), with BLOSUM62-based TCRdist applied between CDR3 peptides within each V-J. Welch's t-statistics and random forest reduced 500 to 650 V-J features to 10 to 15, which were used in a naive Bayes classifier (R e1071). TCRdb reworked the public reads: Q25 trimming with fastp, MiXCR clone assembly, productive beta chains retained. CDR3 protein sequences are deduplicated, and each keeps its most common genes and DNA. What appears here as the V and J calls and clone size reflects TCRdb's work, not the paper's. For this sample the table gives some 600,000 distinct CDR3 sequences, of which around 13% were detected only once. Of the sample, approximately 5.7% falls within the top ten clones.

In this sample, this clonotype turned up many times. This receptor's antigen is unknown. Base-call qualities are not available, and no considerably larger clone is one nucleotide away. CDR1 and CDR2 are read off the germline V gene as MNHEY and SVGEGT. Counted from cysteine to phenylalanine, this CDR3 has 13 amino acids. Kept here is only the CDR3 DNA, which spans 39 bases and is read in frame from base 1. Trimming removed 7 bases from V and 1 base from J, leaving 10 bases between the germline ends. Study-wide conclusions, independent of this receptor: No statistical method was used to fix the sample size in advance, and group allocation was not hidden from the investigators. Most expanded thyroid clonotypes (frequency above 0.001) were also detected in blood, a finding suggesting that blood repertoires may reflect thyroid immune responses. In validation, the model predicted progression to ophthalmopathy with 65% to 71% sensitivity and approximately 72% specificity, a median of around six months before onset. In cross-validation, a model built on a 13 V-J signature told ophthalmopathy apart from stable hyperthyroidism with 85% to 90% sensitivity and approximately 81% specificity, and in testing the same model reached 80%/75%.

Hyperthyroidism patients were newly diagnosed, with disease duration under 2 months, and aged 18 to 65 years. The study excluded patients with uncontrolled infections, other autoimmune diseases, pregnancy or lactation. Clinical symptoms, serum thyroxine and TRAb, thyroid ultrasound, and orbital computed tomography formed the basis for the diagnoses. Blood from progressor patients was drawn when they were first diagnosed with hyperthyroidism, before any ophthalmopathy symptoms appeared. PBMCs were isolated from approximately 10 ml of fresh peripheral blood by Ficoll-Paque density gradient centrifugation. Patients classed as progressors first received a Graves' hyperthyroidism diagnosis and then went on to develop ophthalmopathy during follow-up. Total RNA was extracted with Trizol reagent, and quality was checked on an Agilent 2100 Bioanalyzer.

Rearrangement joined TRBV6-2 or TRBV6-3 to TRBJ1-1, with the D gene not confidently named. The specimen was blood. The clonotype comes from a woman in her 30s with Graves' hyperthyroidism that later progressed to Graves' ophthalmopathy. The DNA sequence is as follows: TGTGCCAGCACCCGACGACAGAACACTGAAGCTTTCTTT. It translates as CASTRRQNTEAFF.